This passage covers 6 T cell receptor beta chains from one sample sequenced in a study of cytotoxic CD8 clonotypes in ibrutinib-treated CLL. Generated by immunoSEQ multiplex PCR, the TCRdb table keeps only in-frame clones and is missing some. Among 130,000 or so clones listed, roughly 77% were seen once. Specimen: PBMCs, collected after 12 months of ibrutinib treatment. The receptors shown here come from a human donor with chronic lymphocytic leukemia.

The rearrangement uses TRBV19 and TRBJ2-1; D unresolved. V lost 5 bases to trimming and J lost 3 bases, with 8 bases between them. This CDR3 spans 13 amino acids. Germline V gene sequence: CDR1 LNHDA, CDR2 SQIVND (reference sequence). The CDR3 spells CASSRRDYNEQFF. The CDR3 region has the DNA TGTGCCAGTAGTCGACGAGACTACAATGAGCAGTTCTTC.

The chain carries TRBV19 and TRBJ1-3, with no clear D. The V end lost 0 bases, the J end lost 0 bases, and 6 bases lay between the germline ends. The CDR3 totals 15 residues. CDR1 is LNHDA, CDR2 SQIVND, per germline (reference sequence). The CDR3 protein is CASSIEVLSGNTIYF. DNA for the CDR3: TGTGCCAGTAGTATAGAAGTCCTCTCTGGAAACACCATATATTTT.

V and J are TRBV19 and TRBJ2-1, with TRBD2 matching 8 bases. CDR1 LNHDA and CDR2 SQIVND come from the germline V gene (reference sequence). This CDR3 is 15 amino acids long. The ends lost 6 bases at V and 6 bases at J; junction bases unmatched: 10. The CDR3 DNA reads TGTGCCAGTAGAGGAGCGGGGGCCCCTCCCAATGAGCAGTTCTTC. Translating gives CASRGAGAPPNEQFF. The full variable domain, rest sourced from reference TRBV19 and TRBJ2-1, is DGGITQSPKYLFRKEGQNVTLSCEQNLNHDAMYWYRQDPGQGLRLIYYSQIVNDFQKGDIAEGYSVSREKKESFPLTVTSAQKNPTAFYLCASRGAGAPPNEQFFGPGTRLTVL.

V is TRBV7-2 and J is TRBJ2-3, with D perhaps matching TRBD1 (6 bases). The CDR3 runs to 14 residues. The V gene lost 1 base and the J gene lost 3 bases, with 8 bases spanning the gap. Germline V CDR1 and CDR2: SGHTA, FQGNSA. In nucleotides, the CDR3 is TGTGCCAGCAGCTTAGACCAGGGGACAGATACGCAGTATTTT. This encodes CASSLDQGTDTQYF.

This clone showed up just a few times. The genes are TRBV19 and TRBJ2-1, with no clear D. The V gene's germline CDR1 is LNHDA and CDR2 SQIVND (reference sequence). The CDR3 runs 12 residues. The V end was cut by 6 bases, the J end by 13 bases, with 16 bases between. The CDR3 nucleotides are TGTGCCAGTAGCCGCAACCCCACGTCCCAGTTCTTC. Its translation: CASSRNPTSQFF.

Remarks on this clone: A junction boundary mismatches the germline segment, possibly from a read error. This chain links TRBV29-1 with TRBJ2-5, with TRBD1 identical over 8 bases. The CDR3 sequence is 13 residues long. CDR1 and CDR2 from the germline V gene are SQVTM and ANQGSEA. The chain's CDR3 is CSAEQGVQETQYF. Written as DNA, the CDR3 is TGCAGCGCTGAACAGGGGGTCCAAGAGACCCAGTACTTC.